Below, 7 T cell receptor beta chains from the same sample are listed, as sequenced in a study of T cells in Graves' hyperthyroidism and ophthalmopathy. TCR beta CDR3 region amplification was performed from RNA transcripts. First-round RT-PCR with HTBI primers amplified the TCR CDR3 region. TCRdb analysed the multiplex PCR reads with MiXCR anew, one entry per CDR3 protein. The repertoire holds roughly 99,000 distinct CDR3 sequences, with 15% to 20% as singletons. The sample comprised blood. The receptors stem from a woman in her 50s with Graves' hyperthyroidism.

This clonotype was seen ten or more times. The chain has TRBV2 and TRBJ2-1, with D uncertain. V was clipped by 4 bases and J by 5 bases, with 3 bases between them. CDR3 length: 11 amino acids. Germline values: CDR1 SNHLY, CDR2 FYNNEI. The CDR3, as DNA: TGTGCCAGCAGTGTTAACAATGAGCAGTTCTTC. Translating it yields CASSVNNEQFF.

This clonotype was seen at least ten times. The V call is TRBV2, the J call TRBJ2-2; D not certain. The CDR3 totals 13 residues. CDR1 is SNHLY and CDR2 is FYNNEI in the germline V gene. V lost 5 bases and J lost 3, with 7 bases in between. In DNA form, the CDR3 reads TGTGCCAGCAGTCAACGGGACACCGGGGAGCTGTTTTTT. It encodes CASSQRDTGELFF.

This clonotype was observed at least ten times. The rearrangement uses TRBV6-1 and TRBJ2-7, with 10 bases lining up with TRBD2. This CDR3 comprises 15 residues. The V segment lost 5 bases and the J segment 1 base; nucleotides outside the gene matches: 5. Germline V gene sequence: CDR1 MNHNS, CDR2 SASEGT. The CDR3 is CASSPIAGGSYEQYF. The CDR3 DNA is TGTGCCAGCAGTCCGATAGCGGGAGGTTCCTACGAGCAGTACTTC.

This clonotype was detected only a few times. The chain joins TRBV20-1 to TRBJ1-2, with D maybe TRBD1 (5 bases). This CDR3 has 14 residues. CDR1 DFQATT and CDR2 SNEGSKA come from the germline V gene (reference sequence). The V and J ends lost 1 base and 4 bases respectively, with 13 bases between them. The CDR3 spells CSARVGTGLYGYTF. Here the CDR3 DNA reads TGCAGTGCTAGAGTTGGGACGGGGCTCTATGGCTACACCTTC.

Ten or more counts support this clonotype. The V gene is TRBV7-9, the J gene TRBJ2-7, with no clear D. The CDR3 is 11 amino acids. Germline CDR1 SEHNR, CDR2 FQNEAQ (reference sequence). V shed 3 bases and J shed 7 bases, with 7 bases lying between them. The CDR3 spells CASSFSQEQYF. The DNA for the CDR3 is TGTGCCAGCAGCTTTAGTCAGGAGCAGTACTTC.

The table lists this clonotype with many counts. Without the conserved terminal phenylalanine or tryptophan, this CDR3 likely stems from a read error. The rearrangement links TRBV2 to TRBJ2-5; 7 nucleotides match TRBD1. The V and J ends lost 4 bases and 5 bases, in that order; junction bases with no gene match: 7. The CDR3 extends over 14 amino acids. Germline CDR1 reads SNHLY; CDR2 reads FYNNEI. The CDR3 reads CASSVRQGPETQYL. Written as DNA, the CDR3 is TGTGCCAGCAGTGTCAGACAGGGTCCCGAGACCCAGTACCTC.

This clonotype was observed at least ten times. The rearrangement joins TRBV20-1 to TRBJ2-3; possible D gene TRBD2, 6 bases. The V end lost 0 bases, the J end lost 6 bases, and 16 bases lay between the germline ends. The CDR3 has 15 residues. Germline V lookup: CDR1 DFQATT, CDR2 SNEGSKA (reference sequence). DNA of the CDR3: TGCAGTGCTAGAGATCTCGGGGGTGGTGGGGATACGCAGTATTTT. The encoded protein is CSARDLGGGGDTQYF.